A selection of T cell receptor beta chains follows, all from one sample in a study of post-analysis software for immune sequencing data. TCRdb re-called the PCR reads through MiXCR, storing one row per CDR3 protein. Of about 770,000 distinct CDR3 sequences in the sample, just over 45% were seen once. Sequencing input: blood. The receptors were gathered from a girl between 5 and 17 years old with multiple sclerosis. The conserved cysteine and the conserved F or W are not part of the CDR3 here. The size entry is marked missing in some rows and otherwise reads once, few, many or a size class.

TRBJ2-7	TRBV12-3/TRBV12-4	NA	ASSLDRVAYEQY
TRBJ2-4	TRBV6-2/TRBV6-3	NA	ASRLAGTKNIQY
TRBJ1-5	TRBV7-2	many	ASSRDSLQPQH
TRBJ1-6	TRBV7-3	NA	ASSLIPGGDSPLH
TRBJ2-3	TRBV7-2	few	ASSLALSKRTSPDTQY
TRBJ2-7	TRBV30	NA	AWSDGRYSYEQY
NA	TRBV2	NA	ASPLEGGETQY
TRBJ2-1	TRBV20-1	once	SARVLTTYNEQF
TRBJ2-3	TRBV28	NA	ASSLFATSGSTDTQY
TRBJ2-3	TRBV20-1	few	SARDSSGGDTQY
TRBJ2-3	TRBV20-1	many	SARLPPDTQY
TRBJ2-1	TRBV25-1	NA	ASSESAGAGNEQF
TRBJ1-1	TRBV5-1	NA	ASSLAATPRGNTEAF
TRBJ2-1	TRBV6-4	NA	ASRVGSGHADEQF
TRBJ2-1	TRBV28	NA	ASSLPRSSYNEQF
TRBJ1-1	TRBV20-1	NA	SAGRFAREDTEAF
TRBJ2-1	TRBV15	few	ATSGKGNEQF
TRBJ2-7	TRBV28	NA	ASSPREEYEQY
TRBJ2-5	TRBV7-9	NA	ASSLERGATDQETQY
TRBJ2-7	TRBV4-1	NA	ASSQEPGTSGNYEQY
TRBJ1-1	TRBV11-3	few	ASSLTWDGTEAF
TRBJ1-2	TRBV6-6	NA	AGWQGLGYT
TRBJ1-1	TRBV9	NA	ASSGPKDRGLVNTEAF
TRBJ2-5	TRBV24-1	few	ATSAGEQY
NA	TRBV13	NA	ASSLEYRYYEQY
TRBJ2-5	TRBV6-1	few	ASSEPLLNRGRETQY
TRBJ1-2	TRBV12-3/TRBV12-4	NA	ASSLEEGWDGYT
TRBJ2-1	TRBV7-9	NA	ASSRSTVRRGEQF
TRBJ2-3	TRBV28	NA	ATLGSNTDTQY
TRBJ2-3	TRBV15	few	ATSRDPKQGASDTQY